Listed below are T cell receptor beta chains from one sample, sequenced in a study of blood T cell repertoires in COVID-19. Assay used: immunoSEQ multiplex PCR; TCRdb lists only in-frame clones, some missing. The data contain approximately 290,000 clones, around 89% of them singletons. The sequenced sample consisted of peripheral blood. The receptor source for this set is a man aged 30 to 45 with acute or convalescent COVID-19. Both conserved end residues are part of each CDR3. D genes are given only for firm matches. Some rows have no size entry. The others give once, few or many, or a class for an expanded clone.

15	TRBV28	-	TRBD1	TRBJ1-3	TGTGCCAGCAGGACAGGGGCCCGGTCTGGAAACACCATATATTTT	CASRTGARSGNTIYF
14	TRBV28	-	TRBD2	TRBJ2-1	TGTGCCAGCAACAGACTAGCGTCCTACAATGAGCAGTTCTTC	CASNRLASYNEQFF
13	TRBV27	-	-	TRBJ1-2	TGTGCCAGTAAAGGACAATCTAACTATGGCTACACCTTC	CASKGQSNYGYTF
15	TRBV27	-	TRBD2	TRBJ2-5	TGTGCCAGCAGTTTAAGGACTAGCGGATTCGGGACCCAGTACTTC	CASSLRTSGFGTQYF
18	TRBV13	-	TRBD1	TRBJ1-6	TGTGCCAGCAGCTACGACCGACAGGGGAGCTCCTATAATTCACCCCTCCACTTT	CASSYDRQGSSYNSPLHF
14	TRBV29-1	-	TRBD1	TRBJ1-2	TGCAGCGCGGGCCGGACAGGGGGTCTCTATGGCTACACCTTC	CSAGRTGGLYGYTF
15	TRBV9	-	TRBD1	TRBJ2-1	TGTGCCAGCAGAGCGACAGGGGACCCCTACAATGAGCAGTTCTTC	CASRATGDPYNEQFF
17	TRBV4-2	few	-	TRBJ2-1	TGTGCCAGCAGCCAAGATTTCGGTAGCGGACTTTACAATGAGCAGTTCTTC	CASSQDFGSGLYNEQFF
16	TRBV28	-	TRBD1	TRBJ1-2	TGTGCCAGCAGTTCCGCCGGTACCGACAGGGTTGGCGGCTACACCTTC	CASSSAGTDRVGGYTF
16	TRBV2	-	-	TRBJ1-6	TGTGCCAGCAGTGAATTGGCAGGTGTAACAAATTCACCCCTCCACTTT	CASSELAGVTNSPLHF
13	TRBV7-2	once	TRBD2	TRBJ2-3	TGTGCCAGCCTCGTGCGGGGGGGGGATACGCAGTATTTT	CASLVRGGDTQYF
15	TRBV9	-	TRBD2	TRBJ2-7	TGTGCCAGCAGCCCCCGGAGCGGGGTTACCTACGAGCAGTACTTC	CASSPRSGVTYEQYF
13	TRBV2	-	-	TRBJ2-7	TGTGCCAGCAAGTGGCGGAGCTCCTACGAGCAGTACTTC	CASKWRSSYEQYF
13	TRBV15	-	-	TRBJ2-1	TGTGCCACCAGCATTAGAGTAGGAGAGGAGCAGTTCTTC	CATSIRVGEEQFF
14	TRBV3-1/TRBV3-2	-	-	TRBJ2-5	TGTGCCAGCAGCCAAGCGGGGAGAGGGGAGACCCAGTACTTC	CASSQAGRGETQYF
17	TRBV7-8	-	TRBD2	TRBJ2-1	TGTGCCAGCAGCTTAGACCCCGGTACTAGCGGGAGTAATGAGCAGTTCTTC	CASSLDPGTSGSNEQFF
14	TRBV6-5	-	-	TRBJ1-3	TGTGCCAGCACCCTACGGACTCAAGCGGACACCATATATTTT	CASTLRTQADTIYF
13	TRBV29-1	-	-	TRBJ1-5	TGCAGCGTAAAAGTGCGGGGCAATCAGCCCCAGCATTTT	CSVKVRGNQPQHF
13	TRBV27	-	TRBD1	TRBJ1-1	TGTGCCAGCAGTGCCCGGACAGGATTTGAAGCTTTCTTT	CASSARTGFEAFF
13	TRBV24-1	-	-	TRBJ2-2	TGTGCCACGGGCCAGCCTAACACCGGGGAGCTGTTTTTT	CATGQPNTGELFF
15	TRBV5-1	-	-	TRBJ2-7	TGCGCCAGCAGCTTGCATGACTCTTCTACCTACGAGCAGTACTTC	CASSLHDSSTYEQYF
14	TRBV3-1/TRBV3-2	once	-	TRBJ2-7	TGTGCCAGCAGCCATTCTAGCGCTACCTACGAGCAGTACTTC	CASSHSSATYEQYF
17	TRBV7-2	-	-	TRBJ1-3	TGTGCCAGCAGCTTACAGAGGGCCGTGAGATCTGGAAACACCATATATTTT	CASSLQRAVRSGNTIYF
13	TRBV6-5	-	TRBD1	TRBJ1-2	TGTGCCAGCAGACTCACAGGGGGATATGGCTACACCTTC	CASRLTGGYGYTF
18	TRBV14	-	-	TRBJ1-1	TGTGCCAGCAGCCAAGACATGTTGACAGGCCTTGAGAACACTGAAGCTTTCTTT	CASSQDMLTGLENTEAFF
13	TRBV5-1	-	TRBD1	TRBJ2-7	TGCGCCAGCAGCCCCGACAGGGTGCACGAGCAGTACTTC	CASSPDRVHEQYF
19	TRBV21-1	few	-	TRBJ1-5	TGTGCCAGCAGCATTGTCGGTCGAACGCGTCTTTGCCCGTTGCAGCCCCAGCATTTT	CASSIVGRTRLCPLQPQHF
15	TRBV9	-	TRBD1	TRBJ2-7	TGTGCCAGCAGCGTAGGGACAGGGGGCTTTTCCGAGCAGTACTTC	CASSVGTGGFSEQYF
14	TRBV19	once	-	TRBJ1-3	TGTGCCAGTAGTACCACAGGGACTGGAAACACCATATATTTT	CASSTTGTGNTIYF
19	TRBV12-5	once	TRBD1	TRBJ2-4	TGTGCTAGTGGTTTGTCGACAGGGGGCTTCTTGGTTTCCAAAAACATTCAGTACTTC	CASGLSTGGFLVSKNIQYF
13	TRBV29-1	-	TRBD1	TRBJ2-5	TGCAGCGTATCCAGGGGGAGCGAAGAGACCCAGTACTTC	CSVSRGSEETQYF
15	TRBV4-1	-	-	TRBJ1-1	TGCGCCAGCACCCGAGGAGTACCTCGAAGTACTGAAGCTTTCTTT	CASTRGVPRSTEAFF
14	TRBV4-1	few	-	TRBJ1-2	TGCGCCAGCAGCCAACAGGTTTACAACTATGGCTACACCTTC	CASSQQVYNYGYTF
14	TRBV4-1	-	TRBD1	TRBJ1-2	TGCGCCAGCAGCCCCGGCGGACAGGATAGCGGCTACACCTTC	CASSPGGQDSGYTF
14	TRBV7-9	-	-	TRBJ2-5	TGTGCCAGCAGCACCCGACAGGCTGGTGAGACCCAGTACTTC	CASSTRQAGETQYF
12	TRBV12-3/TRBV12-4	-	-	TRBJ1-4	TGTGCCAGCAGTCTCTATAATGAAAAACTGTTTTTT	CASSLYNEKLFF
17	TRBV5-6	-	-	TRBJ2-2	TGTGCCAGCAGCTCCCAGCGACAGACCAGGGCGACCGGGGAGCTGTTTTTT	CASSSQRQTRATGELFF
15	TRBV2	-	-	TRBJ2-2	TGTGCCAGCAGATTCACGAGACTTGGCGGCGGGGAGCTGTTTTTT	CASRFTRLGGGELFF
17	TRBV28	-	-	TRBJ1-6	TGTGCCAGCAGTTTTGCTGTTAGGGTCAGTGACAGTTCACCCCTCCACTTT	CASSFAVRVSDSSPLHF
18	TRBV6-7	-	TRBD2	TRBJ2-2	TGTGCCAGCAGTTCGAGTGGGAGGGTCCCGGTATGGATCGGGGAGCTGTTTTTT	CASSSSGRVPVWIGELFF
16	TRBV6-5	-	-	TRBJ1-3	TGTGCCAGCAGTTACTCATGGCAGTCCTCTGGAAACACCATATATTTT	CASSYSWQSSGNTIYF
12	TRBV28	once	-	TRBJ2-3	TGTGCCAGCAGTTTTAGTCGGGATACGCAGTATTTT	CASSFSRDTQYF
17	TRBV9	-	-	TRBJ1-4	TGTGCCAGCAGCGTAGGGATTACGACAGGATCTAATGAAAAACTGTTTTTT	CASSVGITTGSNEKLFF
15	TRBV11-2	-	-	TRBJ1-6	TGTGCCAGCAGCTTAGTCCAGGGGCGGGATTCACCCCTCCACTTT	CASSLVQGRDSPLHF
17	TRBV5-5	-	TRBD1	TRBJ1-2	TGTGCCAGCAGCATTAATCCTATGGGACAGGGGTCGTATGGCTACACCTTC	CASSINPMGQGSYGYTF
18	TRBV27	-	-	TRBJ1-2	TGTGCCAGCAGTCCCGGGGAGATTTACTCCACTTCTAACTATGGCTACACCTTC	CASSPGEIYSTSNYGYTF
15	TRBV7-2	-	-	TRBJ1-3	TGTGCCAGCAGCCCCAGCCGACTATCTGGAAACACCATATATTTT	CASSPSRLSGNTIYF
18	TRBV28	-	-	TRBJ2-3	TGTGCCAGCAGTTTTGGGGAGTGGGGGCGGGCCGTGGATGATACGCAGTATTTT	CASSFGEWGRAVDDTQYF
13	TRBV28	once	-	TRBJ1-2	TGTGCCAGCAGTCTAGGGGGGGCGCAAGGCTACACCTTC	CASSLGGAQGYTF
13	TRBV18	-	-	TRBJ1-4	TGTGCCAGCTCCGCGAGGAAGGAAGAAAAACTGTTTTTT	CASSARKEEKLFF
14	TRBV6-2/TRBV6-3	-	-	TRBJ1-1	TGTGCCAGCAGTCAAGACAGGCTGAACACTGAAGCTTTCTTT	CASSQDRLNTEAFF
16	TRBV7-8	-	-	TRBJ2-7	TGTGCCAGCATCCTCTGGGCGGAGGGTAGCTCCTACGAGCAGTACTTC	CASILWAEGSSYEQYF
14	TRBV3-1/TRBV3-2	-	TRBD2	TRBJ2-3	TGTGCCAGCAGCCGCAGCGGGGGGACCCCACGGCAGTATTTT	CASSRSGGTPRQYF
15	TRBV20-1	-	TRBD2	TRBJ2-3	TGCAGTGCTAGTAGGAGGGGAGGGCACACAGATACGCAGTATTTT	CSASRRGGHTDTQYF
17	TRBV4-1	-	-	TRBJ2-2	TGCGCCAGCAGCCAAGATCCCAGGGTTTCCAACACCGGGGAGCTGTTTTTT	CASSQDPRVSNTGELFF
14	TRBV7-3	-	-	TRBJ1-1	TGTGCCAGCAGCCCGGGATTCATCGACACTGAAGCTTTCTTT	CASSPGFIDTEAFF
12	TRBV10-1	-	-	TRBJ2-7	TGCGCCAGTCGTCTACAGGGTTGGGAGCAGTACTTC	CASRLQGWEQYF
13	TRBV30	-	-	TRBJ1-5	TGTGCCTGGAGCAGTATCGGCAATCAGCCCCAGCATTTT	CAWSSIGNQPQHF
15	TRBV28	-	TRBD1	TRBJ1-2	TGTGCCAGCAGTCAACCGGGACAGCAAGACTATGGCTACACCTTC	CASSQPGQQDYGYTF
13	TRBV30	-	TRBD1	TRBJ2-3	TGTGCCTTGACAGGGAAAAGCACAGATACGCAGTATTTT	CALTGKSTDTQYF